These T cell receptor beta chains were read from a single sample in a study of CD8+ T cells in alopecia areata. Method: immunoSEQ multiplex PCR; TCRdb's copy keeps in-frame clones and lacks some. The repertoire consists of around 180,000 clones, with about three fifths occurring once and the leading ten covering approximately 1%. The source was CD4+ T cells sorted from blood, collected at week 24, from a patient treated with tofacitinib. The receptors here all came from a human donor with alopecia areata. CDR3s include the opening cysteine and the closing phenylalanine or tryptophan. The order of the fields is D gene, J gene, V gene, clone size, CDR3 protein, CDR3 DNA. The D gene is left open where the match is weak. Size is omitted from some rows. Given values are once, few, many or a class for expanded clones.

d_gene: .
j_gene: TRBJ2-7
v_gene: TRBV27
abundance: .
CDR3aa: CASSYRGWSYEQYF
CDR3nt: TGTGCCAGCAGTTATCGGGGGTGGTCCTACGAGCAGTACTTC

d_gene: .
j_gene: TRBJ2-7
v_gene: TRBV7-2
abundance: few
CDR3aa: CASRPSSSFYEQYF
CDR3nt: TGTGCCAGCCGCCCAAGCAGTTCTTTCTACGAGCAGTACTTC

d_gene: TRBD2
j_gene: TRBJ2-5
v_gene: TRBV30
abundance: .
CDR3aa: CAWTSGTSVETQYF
CDR3nt: TGTGCCTGGACCTCCGGGACTAGCGTAGAGACCCAGTACTTC

d_gene: .
j_gene: TRBJ2-3
v_gene: TRBV5-6
abundance: .
CDR3aa: CASSLIGGAGTDTQYF
CDR3nt: TGTGCCAGCAGCTTGATAGGGGGGGCCGGCACAGATACGCAGTATTTT

d_gene: .
j_gene: TRBJ1-1
v_gene: TRBV4-3
abundance: once
CDR3aa: CASSQLGGNTEAFF
CDR3nt: TGCGCCAGCAGCCAGCTCGGAGGGAACACTGAAGCTTTCTTT

d_gene: .
j_gene: TRBJ1-6
v_gene: TRBV30
abundance: .
CDR3aa: CAWSVSGGSPLHF
CDR3nt: TGTGCCTGGAGTGTATCCGGCGGGTCACCCCTCCACTTT

d_gene: .
j_gene: TRBJ2-3
v_gene: TRBV30
abundance: .
CDR3aa: CAWSGSDTQYF
CDR3nt: TGTGCCTGGAGTGGGTCAGATACGCAGTATTTT

d_gene: .
j_gene: TRBJ2-3
v_gene: TRBV29-1
abundance: .
CDR3aa: CSVGGRNTDTQYF
CDR3nt: TGCAGCGTTGGAGGCCGCAACACAGATACGCAGTATTTT

d_gene: .
j_gene: TRBJ1-2
v_gene: TRBV15
abundance: .
CDR3aa: CATSWGPYGYTF
CDR3nt: TGTGCCACCAGTTGGGGGCCTTATGGCTACACCTTC

d_gene: .
j_gene: TRBJ1-5
v_gene: TRBV21-1
abundance: few
CDR3aa: CASSKAGRGFGSQPQHF
CDR3nt: TGTGCCAGCAGCAAAGCGGGGCGGGGGTTCGGATCTCAGCCCCAGCATTTT

d_gene: .
j_gene: TRBJ1-5
v_gene: TRBV7-2
abundance: .
CDR3aa: CASSSVVRNGNQPQHF
CDR3nt: TGTGCCAGCAGTTCAGTAGTTAGGAACGGCAATCAGCCCCAGCATTTT

d_gene: .
j_gene: TRBJ2-1
v_gene: TRBV5-8
abundance: .
CDR3aa: CASSLGIGYNEQFF
CDR3nt: TGTGCCAGCAGCTTGGGAATTGGGTACAATGAGCAGTTCTTC

d_gene: .
j_gene: TRBJ1-4
v_gene: TRBV7-2
abundance: few
CDR3aa: CASSFGQTTNEKLFF
CDR3nt: TGTGCCAGCAGCTTTGGACAGACAACTAATGAAAAACTGTTTTTT

d_gene: TRBD2
j_gene: TRBJ2-1
v_gene: TRBV4-3
abundance: .
CDR3aa: CASSRSRGLAERYNEQFF
CDR3nt: TGCGCCAGCAGCCGTTCCCGAGGACTAGCGGAAAGGTACAATGAGCAGTTCTTC

d_gene: .
j_gene: TRBJ1-1
v_gene: TRBV9
abundance: once
CDR3aa: CASSVGQGNTEAFF
CDR3nt: TGTGCCAGCAGCGTAGGGCAGGGGAACACTGAAGCTTTCTTT

d_gene: TRBD1
j_gene: TRBJ2-1
v_gene: TRBV27
abundance: once
CDR3aa: CASSETRDSYNEQFF
CDR3nt: TGTGCCAGCAGTGAGACCCGGGACAGTTACAATGAGCAGTTCTTC

d_gene: .
j_gene: TRBJ1-1
v_gene: TRBV4-3
abundance: few
CDR3aa: CASSQELSTEAFF
CDR3nt: TGCGCCAGCAGCCAAGAACTTAGCACTGAAGCTTTCTTT

d_gene: .
j_gene: TRBJ2-5
v_gene: TRBV25-1
abundance: .
CDR3aa: CASSEYDSQETQYF
CDR3nt: TGTGCCAGCAGTGAATATGACAGCCAAGAGACCCAGTACTTC

d_gene: .
j_gene: TRBJ2-5
v_gene: TRBV7-9
abundance: few
CDR3aa: CASSPPGRRTEETQYF
CDR3nt: TGTGCCAGCAGCCCCCCAGGTCGTCGGACCGAAGAGACCCAGTACTTC

d_gene: TRBD1
j_gene: TRBJ1-1
v_gene: TRBV29-1
abundance: .
CDR3aa: CSVDPQGAGNTEAFF
CDR3nt: TGCAGCGTTGATCCGCAGGGGGCGGGTAACACTGAAGCTTTCTTT

d_gene: .
j_gene: TRBJ2-2
v_gene: TRBV9
abundance: .
CDR3aa: CASSSRGELFF
CDR3nt: TGTGCCAGCAGCTCTCGTGGGGAGCTGTTTTTT

d_gene: TRBD1
j_gene: TRBJ1-2
v_gene: TRBV4-3
abundance: .
CDR3aa: CASSQDLGQTGTYF
CDR3nt: TGCGCCAGCAGCCAAGATCTAGGACAGACAGGGACATACTTC

d_gene: .
j_gene: TRBJ1-5
v_gene: TRBV15
abundance: once
CDR3aa: CATSRHRERSNQPQHF
CDR3nt: TGTGCCACCAGCAGGCACAGGGAGAGGAGCAATCAGCCCCAGCATTTT

d_gene: .
j_gene: TRBJ1-2
v_gene: TRBV30
abundance: .
CDR3aa: CAWRGDLYGYTF
CDR3nt: TGTGCCTGGAGGGGGGACTTATATGGCTACACCTTC

d_gene: .
j_gene: TRBJ1-5
v_gene: TRBV2
abundance: .
CDR3aa: CASSVGSNQPQHF
CDR3nt: TGTGCCAGCAGTGTAGGGAGCAATCAGCCCCAGCATTTT

d_gene: .
j_gene: TRBJ1-1
v_gene: TRBV2
abundance: .
CDR3aa: CASSEQTEAFF
CDR3nt: TGTGCCAGCAGTGAACAAACGGAAGCTTTCTTT

d_gene: TRBD1
j_gene: TRBJ2-7
v_gene: TRBV10-3
abundance: few
CDR3aa: CAIRGQGSYEQYF
CDR3nt: TGTGCCATCAGGGGACAGGGGTCCTACGAGCAGTACTTC

d_gene: TRBD1
j_gene: TRBJ2-7
v_gene: TRBV29-1
abundance: few
CDR3aa: CSVGRDSRPYEQYF
CDR3nt: TGCAGCGTGGGCCGGGACAGCAGACCTTACGAGCAGTACTTC

d_gene: .
j_gene: TRBJ2-1
v_gene: TRBV19
abundance: few
CDR3aa: CASSTGDEQFF
CDR3nt: TGTGCCAGTAGTACAGGGGATGAGCAGTTCTTC

d_gene: .
j_gene: TRBJ2-5
v_gene: TRBV7-9
abundance: .
CDR3aa: CASSFSTYQETQYF
CDR3nt: TGTGCCAGCAGCTTCAGCACGTACCAAGAGACCCAGTACTTC

d_gene: TRBD2
j_gene: TRBJ2-5
v_gene: TRBV5-6
abundance: .
CDR3aa: CASSLWGGETQYF
CDR3nt: TGTGCCAGCAGCTTGTGGGGAGGGGAGACCCAGTACTTC

d_gene: .
j_gene: TRBJ1-4
v_gene: TRBV30
abundance: few
CDR3aa: CAWSRQANEKLFF
CDR3nt: TGTGCCTGGAGTAGACAGGCTAATGAAAAACTGTTTTTT

d_gene: .
j_gene: TRBJ2-5
v_gene: TRBV5-6
abundance: once
CDR3aa: CASSLGGLGTAETQYF
CDR3nt: TGTGCCAGCAGCTTGGGAGGCCTCGGGACGGCAGAGACCCAGTACTTC

d_gene: .
j_gene: TRBJ2-1
v_gene: TRBV29-1
abundance: once
CDR3aa: CSVGGEQGFF
CDR3nt: TGCAGCGTTGGAGGGGAACAGGGATTCTTC

d_gene: TRBD2
j_gene: TRBJ2-1
v_gene: TRBV5-1
abundance: .
CDR3aa: CASSGPSGDNEQFF
CDR3nt: TGCGCCAGCAGCGGACCTAGCGGTGACAATGAGCAGTTCTTC

d_gene: TRBD2
j_gene: TRBJ2-3
v_gene: TRBV5-1
abundance: .
CDR3aa: CASSLDGTSGGPTDTQYF
CDR3nt: TGCGCCAGCAGCTTGGACGGGACTAGCGGGGGGCCCACAGATACGCAGTATTTT

d_gene: TRBD2
j_gene: TRBJ2-5
v_gene: TRBV29-1
abundance: .
CDR3aa: CSVGGMMKTQYF
CDR3nt: TGCAGCGTCGGGGGGATGATGAAGACCCAGTACTTC

d_gene: .
j_gene: TRBJ2-7
v_gene: TRBV20-1
abundance: .
CDR3aa: CSAVRTYEQYF
CDR3nt: TGCAGTGCTGTGCGGACCTACGAGCAGTACTTC

d_gene: .
j_gene: TRBJ1-1
v_gene: TRBV7-8
abundance: few
CDR3aa: CASRKRAGGSAPAFF
CDR3nt: TGTGCCAGCAGAAAGAGGGCTGGGGGCTCGGCCCCAGCTTTCTTT

d_gene: TRBD2
j_gene: TRBJ2-5
v_gene: TRBV29-1
abundance: .
CDR3aa: CSGKLAGGPQETQYF
CDR3nt: TGCAGCGGTAAACTAGCGGGGGGCCCCCAAGAGACCCAGTACTTC

d_gene: .
j_gene: TRBJ2-3
v_gene: TRBV29-1
abundance: few
CDR3aa: CSVVGQSSTDTQYF
CDR3nt: TGCAGCGTTGTCGGACAGAGCAGCACAGATACGCAGTATTTT

d_gene: .
j_gene: TRBJ2-1
v_gene: TRBV29-1
abundance: once
CDR3aa: CSVKGGDSAYNEQFF
CDR3nt: TGCAGCGTTAAAGGGGGGGACAGCGCCTACAATGAGCAGTTCTTC

d_gene: .
j_gene: TRBJ2-5
v_gene: TRBV14
abundance: .
CDR3aa: CASSQGVRGETQYF
CDR3nt: TGTGCCAGCAGCCAAGGAGTCCGGGGTGAGACCCAGTACTTC

d_gene: .
j_gene: TRBJ1-2
v_gene: TRBV11-2
abundance: once
CDR3aa: CASSLGRDGHTF
CDR3nt: TGTGCCAGCAGCCTCGGGCGGGATGGCCACACCTTC

d_gene: .
j_gene: TRBJ1-2
v_gene: TRBV30
abundance: .
CDR3aa: CAWSGSTWRNYGYTF
CDR3nt: TGTGCCTGGAGTGGTAGTACATGGCGTAACTATGGCTACACCTTC

d_gene: .
j_gene: TRBJ2-1
v_gene: TRBV5-5
abundance: .
CDR3aa: CASSLDLPGRYNEQFF
CDR3nt: TGTGCCAGCAGCTTGGATCTGCCAGGGAGGTACAATGAGCAGTTCTTC

d_gene: TRBD1
j_gene: TRBJ1-2
v_gene: TRBV29-1
abundance: .
CDR3aa: CSVGDRADGYTF
CDR3nt: TGCAGCGTAGGGGACAGGGCGGATGGCTACACCTTC

d_gene: TRBD2
j_gene: TRBJ2-1
v_gene: TRBV27
abundance: few
CDR3aa: CASSLAGGPGEQFF
CDR3nt: TGTGCCAGCAGTCTAGCGGGGGGGCCCGGTGAGCAGTTCTTC

d_gene: .
j_gene: TRBJ1-1
v_gene: TRBV20-1
abundance: .
CDR3aa: CSATQNTEAFF
CDR3nt: TGCAGTGCTACGCAGAACACTGAAGCTTTCTTT

d_gene: .
j_gene: TRBJ2-3
v_gene: TRBV11-3
abundance: .
CDR3aa: CASSFFDTQYF
CDR3nt: TGTGCCAGCAGCTTTTTTGATACGCAGTATTTT

d_gene: .
j_gene: TRBJ1-3
v_gene: TRBV9
abundance: .
CDR3aa: CASSEGLRSTIYF
CDR3nt: TGTGCCAGCAGCGAGGGACTGAGATCGACCATATATTTT